These 3 T cell receptor beta chains were all obtained from the same sample, sequenced in a study of T cells in narcolepsy. Measured with immunoSEQ multiplex PCR; TCRdb has only the in-frame clones, and not every one. Found here are some 25,000 clones, about 85% of them singletons; the top ten hold 1% to 1.5%. Sequenced input: CD45RA- memory CD4+ T cells from PBMCs. The receptor set was obtained from a human donor with narcolepsy.

V gene TRBV19 combines with J gene TRBJ2-2; TRBD1 aligns across 7 bases. V shed 9 bases, J shed 6 bases, and the junction held 7 bases outside the gene matches. This CDR3 region has 13 residues. Germline lookup yields CDR1 LNHDA and CDR2 SQIVND (reference sequence). The CDR3 loop reads CASRDSSAGELFF. The DNA for the CDR3 is TGTGCCAGCCGGGACAGCTCCGCCGGGGAGCTGTTTTTT.

This chain uses TRBV9 with TRBJ2-1; 8 bases match TRBD1. With 3 bases clipped from V and 9 bases from J, the junction kept 5 bases outside the gene matches. The CDR3 is 13 amino acids. The V gene's germline CDR1 is SGDLS and CDR2 YYNGEE. CDR3 region: CASSARTGSEQFF. The CDR3 bases are TGTGCCAGCAGCGCCCGGACAGGGAGTGAGCAGTTCTTC.

The chain combines TRBV5-1 with TRBJ2-7; a weak D match, TRBD1 (6 bases). V shed 5 bases and J shed 7 bases, with 13 bases lying between them. The CDR3 extends over 12 amino acids. Germline-derived CDR1 and CDR2 are SGHRS and YFSETQ. CDR3 sequence: CASRNRADEQYF. The CDR3 DNA sequence: TGCGCCAGCAGGAACAGGGCGGATGAGCAGTACTTC.